Following are 4 T cell receptor beta chains from one sample sequenced in a study of blood T cell repertoires in COVID-19. Sequencing used immunoSEQ multiplex PCR; TCRdb keeps in-frame clones, though not all of them. Of under 200,000 clones in the sample, 85% to 90% were seen once. Specimen: peripheral blood. Receptors were obtained from a man aged 40-49 years with active or convalescent COVID-19.

The V and J genes are TRBV11-3 and TRBJ1-1; TRBD1 matches at 9 bases. The CDR3 sequence is 14 residues long. The germline CDR1 and CDR2 sequences are SGHNT and YENEEA. The J segment lost 3 bases and the V segment lost 5 bases, leaving 4 bases of the junction unmatched. CDR3: CASSMGTGYTEAFF. CDR3 DNA: TGTGCCAGCAGCATGGGGACAGGGTACACTGAAGCTTTCTTT.

The chain links TRBV4-1 to TRBJ2-7; D not certain. Germline-derived CDR1 and CDR2 are MGHRA and YSYEKL. Trimming shortened V by 0 bases and J by 2 bases, and 11 bases separated the two germline ends. The CDR3 totals 15 residues. The CDR3: CASSQDNQRTYEQYF. CDR3 DNA: TGCGCCAGCAGCCAAGATAATCAGCGTACCTACGAGCAGTACTTC.

This sequence joins TRBV29-1 and TRBJ1-1, with TRBD1 identical over 7 bases. The length of the CDR3 is 15 residues. In germline, CDR1 is SQVTM, CDR2 ANQGSEA. V gave up 6 bases and J gave up 4 bases; unmatched junction bases: 14. The CDR3 loop reads CSVRQGNVASTEAFF. CDR3 nucleotide sequence: TGCAGCGTCCGACAGGGAAATGTGGCGAGCACTGAAGCTTTCTTT.

The chain combines TRBV28 with TRBJ2-7; 10 positions match TRBD2. CDR3 length equals 13 residues. Germline trimming cut 9 bases from V and 1 base from J; bases unmatched to any gene: 3. From germline, CDR1 is MDHEN and CDR2 SYDVKM. The CDR3 sequence is CASIAGGSYEQYF. The CDR3, as DNA: TGTGCCAGTATAGCGGGAGGTTCCTACGAGCAGTACTTC.